These T cell receptor beta chains were read from a single sample in a study of Graves' ophthalmopathy and Graves' hyperthyroidism. TCRdb independently ran MiXCR on the multiplex PCR reads; one entry per CDR3 protein. This table has 650,000 to 900,000 distinct CDR3 sequences, approximately 40% appearing once. Sequenced: peripheral blood. The source is an adult man with Graves' ophthalmopathy. Both conserved end residues are part of each CDR3. The D gene is left open where the match is weak. Size tells how often a clone was seen (once, few, many) or the class of an expanded clone, and some rows leave it out.

CDR3 | DNA | length | V | size | D | J
CASSPTTGLQETQYF | TGTGCCAGCAGCCCGACGACAGGGCTGCAAGAGACCCAGTACTTC | 15 | TRBV6-1 | few | TRBD1 | TRBJ2-5
CSVTTVRINYGYTF | TGCAGCGTAACGACCGTGAGGATTAACTATGGCTACACCTTC | 14 | TRBV29-1 | many | . | TRBJ1-2
CASSLALGGNTF | TGTGCCAGCAGCTTAGCGCTCGGGGGAAACACCTTC | 12 | TRBV7-9 | . | . | TRBJ1-2
CASSLAQGNSPLHF | TGTGCCAGCAGCTTAGCTCAAGGGAATTCACCCCTCCACTTT | 14 | TRBV11-2 | many | . | TRBJ1-6
CASSYTRSTAETQYF | TGTGCCAGCAGTTACACCCGGTCCACCGCAGAGACCCAGTACTTC | 15 | TRBV10-2 | few | . | TRBJ2-5
CASSPRTGQNYGYTF | TGTGCCAGCAGTCCTAGGACAGGGCAAAACTATGGCTACACCTTC | 15 | TRBV2 | few | TRBD1 | TRBJ1-2
CSVVRGGQGDGYTF | TGCAGCGTCGTTCGGGGGGGACAGGGGGATGGCTACACCTTC | 14 | TRBV29-1 | few | TRBD1 | TRBJ1-2
CASTPRGAPSYEQYF | TGTGCCAGCACGCCTCGAGGGGCTCCCTCCTACGAGCAGTACTTC | 15 | TRBV2 | . | . | TRBJ2-7
CASSEWDSFNTEAFF | TGTGCCAGCAGTGAATGGGACAGCTTTAACACTGAAGCTTTCTTT | 15 | TRBV2 | many | TRBD1 | TRBJ1-1
CASTGQGAAGNTIYF | TGTGCCAGCACCGGACAGGGGGCAGCTGGAAACACCATATATTTT | 15 | TRBV12-3/TRBV12-4 | . | TRBD1 | TRBJ1-3
CASRRDRGLRNSPLHF | TGTGCCAGCAGAAGGGACAGGGGTTTGAGGAATTCACCCCTCCACTTT | 16 | TRBV7-7 | . | TRBD1 | TRBJ1-6
CASSFESRGFYEQYF | TGTGCCAGCAGCTTTGAATCGCGGGGGTTCTACGAGCAGTACTTC | 15 | TRBV7-3 | few | TRBD2 | TRBJ2-7
CASSLGQGGVGFF | TGTGCCAGCAGTTTAGGGCAGGGGGGAGTAGGTTTCTTT | 13 | TRBV12-3/TRBV12-4 | many | TRBD1 | TRBJ1-1
CATSSARQGATVYGYTF | TGTGCCACCAGCAGTGCCCGACAGGGGGCGACAGTTTATGGCTACACCTTC | 17 | TRBV15 | . | TRBD1 | TRBJ1-2
CASSASNWGAGNTIYF | TGTGCCAGCAGTGCTAGTAATTGGGGAGCTGGAAACACCATATATTTT | 16 | TRBV25-1 | . | . | TRBJ1-3
CASSYPLNMNTEAFF | TGTGCCAGCAGTTACCCACTAAATATGAACACTGAAGCTTTCTTT | 15 | TRBV6-5 | few | . | TRBJ1-1
CASSYRTGANSPLHF | TGTGCCAGCAGTTACCGGACAGGGGCAAATTCACCCCTCCACTTT | 15 | TRBV6-6 | few | TRBD1 | TRBJ1-6
CASSQQTGYGYTF | TGCGCCAGCAGCCAACAAACAGGGTATGGCTACACCTTC | 13 | TRBV4-1 | . | . | TRBJ1-2
CASSAVGAENYGYTF | TGTGCCAGCAGTGCCGTCGGCGCGGAAAACTATGGCTACACCTTC | 15 | TRBV2 | many | . | TRBJ1-2
CASKEGRNTEALF | TGTGCCAGCAAGGAGGGCCGGAACACTGAAGCTTTGTTT | 13 | TRBV2 | . | . | TRBJ1-1
CASSSWVPNTEAFF | TGTGCCAGCAGCTCCTGGGTCCCGAACACTGAAGCTTTCTTT | 14 | TRBV7-9 | . | . | TRBJ1-1
CATSSRTGINGYTF | TGTGCCACCAGCAGCCGCACAGGGATTAATGGCTACACCTTC | 14 | TRBV15 | . | . | TRBJ1-2
CASSLRGAAYEQYF | TGCGCCAGCAGCTTGCGTGGGGCAGCCTACGAGCAGTACTTC | 14 | TRBV5-1 | few | . | TRBJ2-7
CSSLIRGSYEQYF | TGCAGCAGCTTAATCAGGGGGTCCTACGAGCAGTACTTC | 13 | TRBV29-1 | many | TRBD1 | TRBJ2-7
CASSYSREAYEQYF | TGTGCCAGCAGTTACTCGCGGGAGGCCTACGAGCAGTACTTC | 14 | TRBV10-1 | few | TRBD2 | TRBJ2-7
CTAAGAQETQYF | TGCACCGCGGCAGGGGCCCAAGAGACCCAGTACTTC | 12 | TRBV20-1 | few | . | TRBJ2-5
CSARDRRGYEQYF | TGCAGTGCTAGAGATCGTAGGGGCTACGAGCAGTACTTC | 13 | TRBV20-1 | few | . | TRBJ2-7
CASSRSLGNEQYF | TGCGCCAGCAGCCGATCCCTGGGGAACGAGCAGTACTTC | 13 | TRBV13 | few | . | TRBJ2-7
CASKGSRSGANVLTF | TGTGCCAGCAAAGGCAGCCGCTCTGGGGCCAACGTCCTGACTTTC | 15 | TRBV6-1 | . | . | TRBJ2-6
CAISGKGTEAFF | TGTGCCATCAGTGGGAAGGGGACGGAAGCTTTCTTT | 12 | TRBV10-3 | . | . | TRBJ1-1
CACHGPRYEQYF | TGTGCCTGCCACGGACCGCGCTACGAGCAGTACTTC | 12 | TRBV10-3 | few | . | TRBJ2-7
CASRHSDQPQHF | TGTGCCAGTCGACATAGCGATCAGCCCCAGCATTTT | 12 | TRBV24-1 | . | . | TRBJ1-5
CASSRGQPFGYTF | TGTGCCAGCAGCCGGGGACAGCCGTTTGGCTACACCTTC | 13 | TRBV6-5 | . | TRBD1 | TRBJ1-2
CAISAAGASYEQYF | TGTGCCATCAGCGCCGCCGGAGCGAGCTACGAGCAGTACTTC | 14 | TRBV10-3 | many | . | TRBJ2-7
CASSDRGLDTQYF | TGTGCCAGCAGCGATCGAGGGTTAGATACGCAGTATTTT | 13 | TRBV2 | . | . | TRBJ2-3
CASSLGTVLGTEAFF | TGTGCCAGCAGCTTAGGGACGGTCTTAGGCACTGAAGCTTTCTTT | 15 | TRBV7-2 | few | . | TRBJ1-1
CSDRQGYGYTF | TGCAGTGACAGACAGGGGTACGGCTACACCTTC | 11 | TRBV20-1 | many | TRBD1 | TRBJ1-2
CASSDPRTAIYGYTF | TGTGCCAGCAGTGATCCCCGCACAGCGATCTATGGCTACACCTTC | 15 | TRBV25-1 | . | . | TRBJ1-2
CASSPRGLVYEQYF | TGTGCCAGCAGTCCCAGGGGTTTGGTCTACGAGCAGTACTTC | 14 | TRBV10-3 | . | . | TRBJ2-7
CASSWDRVNQPQHF | TGTGCCAGTAGTTGGGACAGGGTAAATCAGCCCCAGCATTTT | 14 | TRBV19 | many | TRBD1 | TRBJ1-5
CASSSLRLETQYF | TGTGCCAGCAGCTCCCTGCGGTTAGAGACCCAGTACTTC | 13 | TRBV7-8 | many | . | TRBJ2-5
CASSPGGGYTGELFF | TGTGCCAGCAGCCCCGGCGGAGGGTACACCGGGGAGCTGTTTTTT | 15 | TRBV7-9 | few | . | TRBJ2-2
CASQGAPGNTIYF | TGTGCCAGCCAGGGGGCCCCTGGAAACACCATATATTTT | 13 | TRBV25-1 | . | TRBD1 | TRBJ1-3
CASGKAGLAGVVETQYF | TGTGCCAGCGGGAAGGCCGGACTAGCGGGGGTAGTGGAGACCCAGTACTTC | 17 | TRBV2 | once | TRBD2 | TRBJ2-5
CASSQGTAGRSGELFF | TGTGCCAGCAGCCAAGGGACAGCAGGACGTTCCGGGGAGCTGTTTTTT | 16 | TRBV25-1 | . | TRBD1 | TRBJ2-2
CATSDSGLSETQYF | TGTGCCACCAGCGATTCGGGACTCTCCGAGACCCAGTACTTC | 14 | TRBV24-1 | many | . | TRBJ2-5
CASSPRPISGANVLTF | TGTGCCAGCAGCCCGCGACCCATATCTGGGGCCAACGTCCTGACTTTC | 16 | TRBV7-9 | . | . | TRBJ2-6
CATKANYGYTF | TGTGCCACTAAGGCTAACTATGGCTACACCTTC | 11 | TRBV25-1 | . | . | TRBJ1-2
CATSVGPGTEAFF | TGTGCCACCAGTGTTGGTCCGGGCACTGAAGCTTTCTTT | 13 | TRBV24-1 | many | . | TRBJ1-1
CASSEQGRVWETQYF | TGTGCCAGCAGTGAACAAGGGAGGGTCTGGGAGACCCAGTACTTC | 15 | TRBV2 | once | TRBD2 | TRBJ2-5
CAPRTENYGYSF | TGTGCTCCCCGGACAGAGAACTATGGCTACTCCTTC | 12 | TRBV25-1 | . | . | TRBJ1-2
CATIITDTQYF | TGTGCCACCATAATCACAGATACGCAGTATTTT | 11 | TRBV10-3 | . | . | TRBJ2-3
CASSQPQGRSNQPQHF | TGCGCCAGCAGCCAACCACAGGGGAGGAGCAATCAGCCCCAGCATTTT | 16 | TRBV10-2 | . | TRBD1 | TRBJ1-5
CASSPRDSWPSEKLFF | TGTGCCAGCAGCCCCCGGGACTCCTGGCCGAGTGAAAAACTGTTTTTT | 16 | TRBV9 | many | . | TRBJ1-4
CASSDGQRPQYF | TGTGCCAGCAGCGACGGTCAGAGGCCGCAGTATTTT | 12 | TRBV7-8 | few | . | TRBJ2-3
CASNPGQTGREQYF | TGTGCCAGCAACCCGGGACAAACAGGTCGGGAGCAGTACTTC | 14 | TRBV12-3/TRBV12-4 | . | . | TRBJ2-7